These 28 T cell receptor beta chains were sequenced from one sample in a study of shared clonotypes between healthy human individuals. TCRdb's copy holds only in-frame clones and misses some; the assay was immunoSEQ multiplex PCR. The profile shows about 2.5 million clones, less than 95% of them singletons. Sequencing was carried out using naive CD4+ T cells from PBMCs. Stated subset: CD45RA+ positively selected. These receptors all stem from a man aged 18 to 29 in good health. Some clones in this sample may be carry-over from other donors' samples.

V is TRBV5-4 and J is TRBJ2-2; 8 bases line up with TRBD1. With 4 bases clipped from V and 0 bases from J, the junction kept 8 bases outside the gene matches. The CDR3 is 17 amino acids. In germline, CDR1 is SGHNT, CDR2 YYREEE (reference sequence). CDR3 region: CASSTGPTGANTGELFF. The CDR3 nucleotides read TGTGCCAGCAGCACCGGACCGACAGGGGCGAACACCGGGGAGCTGTTTTTT.

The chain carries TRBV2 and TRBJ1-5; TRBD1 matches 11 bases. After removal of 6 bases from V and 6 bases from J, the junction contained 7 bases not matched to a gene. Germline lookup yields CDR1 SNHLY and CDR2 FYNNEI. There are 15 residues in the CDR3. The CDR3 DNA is TGTGCCAGCAGCGAGGACAGGGGGCTGGGTCAGCCCCAGCATTTT. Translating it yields CASSEDRGLGQPQHF.

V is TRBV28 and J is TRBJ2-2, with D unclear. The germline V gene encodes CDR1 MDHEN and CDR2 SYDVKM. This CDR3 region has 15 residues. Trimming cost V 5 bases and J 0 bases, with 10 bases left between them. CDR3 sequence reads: CASSPPPANTGELFF. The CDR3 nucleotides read TGTGCCAGCAGTCCCCCCCCAGCGAACACCGGGGAGCTGTTTTTT.

CDR3 region: CASSLGMATAETQYF. The CDR3 coding sequence is TGTGCCAGCAGCTTAGGTATGGCGACCGCAGAGACCCAGTACTTC. The chain uses TRBV7-2 and TRBJ2-5; D not certain. Trimming removed 1 base at V and 4 bases at J, with 13 bases between. CDR1 and CDR2 from the germline V gene are SGHTA and FQGNSA. CDR3 size: 15 residues.

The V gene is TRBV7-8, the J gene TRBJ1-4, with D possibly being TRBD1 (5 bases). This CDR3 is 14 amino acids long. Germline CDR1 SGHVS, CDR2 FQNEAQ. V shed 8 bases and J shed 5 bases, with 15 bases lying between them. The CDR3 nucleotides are TGTGCCAGCTATCAAGACAGTTTAAATGAAAAACTGTTTTTT. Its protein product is CASYQDSLNEKLFF. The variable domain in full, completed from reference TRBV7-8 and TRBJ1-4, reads GAGVSQSPRYKVAKRGQDVALRCDPISGHVSLFWYQQALGQGPEFLTYFQNEAQLDKSGLPSDRFFAERPEGSVSTLKIQRTQQEDSAVYLCASYQDSLNEKLFFGSGTQLSVL.

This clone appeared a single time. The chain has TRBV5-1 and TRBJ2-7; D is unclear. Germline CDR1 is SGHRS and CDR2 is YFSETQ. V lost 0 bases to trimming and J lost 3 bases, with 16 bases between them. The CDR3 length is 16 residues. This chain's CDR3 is CASSLADVSTDYEQYF. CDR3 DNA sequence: TGCGCCAGCAGCTTGGCCGATGTAAGTACAGACTACGAGCAGTACTTC.

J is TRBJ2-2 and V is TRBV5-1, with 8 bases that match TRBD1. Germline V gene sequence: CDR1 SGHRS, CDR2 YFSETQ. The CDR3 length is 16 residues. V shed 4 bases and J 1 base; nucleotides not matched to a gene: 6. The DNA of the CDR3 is TGCGCCAGCAGCCTCCGGGACAGGAGGAACACCGGGGAGCTGTTTTTT. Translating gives CASSLRDRRNTGELFF.

CDR3 in DNA: TGTGCCAGCAGCGTAGTTCGGGAATACAATGAGCAGTTCTTC. Protein sequence: CASSVVREYNEQFF. V usage is TRBV9 and J usage is TRBJ2-1; the D gene is possibly TRBD2 (5 bases). Germline lookup yields CDR1 SGDLS and CDR2 YYNGEE. V was clipped by 0 bases and J by 4 bases, with 8 bases between them. The CDR3 has 14 residues.

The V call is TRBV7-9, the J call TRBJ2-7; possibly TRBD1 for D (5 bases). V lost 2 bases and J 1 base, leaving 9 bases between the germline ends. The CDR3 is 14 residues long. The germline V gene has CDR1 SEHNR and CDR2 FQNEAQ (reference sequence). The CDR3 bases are TGTGCCAGCAGCTTATATCAGGGATCCTACGAGCAGTACTTC. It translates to CASSLYQGSYEQYF.

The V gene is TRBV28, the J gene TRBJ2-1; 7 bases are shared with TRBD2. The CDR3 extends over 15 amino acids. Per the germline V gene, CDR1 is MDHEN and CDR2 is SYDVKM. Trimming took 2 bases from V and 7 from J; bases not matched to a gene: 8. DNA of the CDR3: TGTGCCAGCAGTTTAGGTCGCGGGGGAAGGAATGAGCAGTTCTTC. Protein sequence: CASSLGRGGRNEQFF.

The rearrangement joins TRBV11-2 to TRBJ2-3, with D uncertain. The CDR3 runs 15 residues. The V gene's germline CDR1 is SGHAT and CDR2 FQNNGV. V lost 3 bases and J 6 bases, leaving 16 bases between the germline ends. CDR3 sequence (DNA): TGTGCCAGCAGCTTCCTTTGGCAGATCACCGATACGCAGTATTTT. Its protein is CASSFLWQITDTQYF.

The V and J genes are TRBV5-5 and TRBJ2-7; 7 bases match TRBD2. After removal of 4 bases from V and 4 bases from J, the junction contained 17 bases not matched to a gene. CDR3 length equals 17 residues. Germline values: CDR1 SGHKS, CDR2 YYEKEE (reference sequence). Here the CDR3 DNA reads TGTGCCAGCAGCATAGCCCTCAGTTCGGGGGGTGAGTACGAGCAGTACTTC. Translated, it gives CASSIALSSGGEYEQYF.

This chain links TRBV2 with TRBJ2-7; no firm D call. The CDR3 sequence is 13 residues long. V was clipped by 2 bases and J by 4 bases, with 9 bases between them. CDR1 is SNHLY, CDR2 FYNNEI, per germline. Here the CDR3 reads CASSESAAYEQYF. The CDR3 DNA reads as TGTGCCAGCAGTGAATCGGCAGCTTACGAGCAGTACTTC.

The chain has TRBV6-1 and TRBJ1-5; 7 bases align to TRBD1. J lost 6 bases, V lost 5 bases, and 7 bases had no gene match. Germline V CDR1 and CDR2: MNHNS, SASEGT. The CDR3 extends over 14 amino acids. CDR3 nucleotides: TGTGCCAGCAGTAAGGGGGCGATAGGTCAGCCCCAGCATTTT. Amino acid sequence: CASSKGAIGQPQHF.

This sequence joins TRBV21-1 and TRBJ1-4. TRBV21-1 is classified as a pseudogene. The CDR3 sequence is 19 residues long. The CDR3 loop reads CASSKVWSGAGLPNEKLFF. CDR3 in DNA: TGTGCCAGCAGCAAAGTATGGTCTGGGGCGGGTCTCCCTAATGAAAAACTGTTTTTT.

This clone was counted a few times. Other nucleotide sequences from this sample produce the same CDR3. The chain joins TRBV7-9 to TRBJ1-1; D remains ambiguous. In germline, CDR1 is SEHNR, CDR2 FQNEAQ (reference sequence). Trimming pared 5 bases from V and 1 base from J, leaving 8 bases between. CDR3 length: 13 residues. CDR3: CASSDRGNTEAFF. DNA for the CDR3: TGTGCCAGCAGCGATCGGGGGAACACTGAAGCTTTCTTT.

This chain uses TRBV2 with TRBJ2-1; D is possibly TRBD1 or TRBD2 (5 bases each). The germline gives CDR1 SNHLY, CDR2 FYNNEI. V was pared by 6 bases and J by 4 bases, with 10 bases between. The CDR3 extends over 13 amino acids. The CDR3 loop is CASSRDQYNEQFF. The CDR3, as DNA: TGTGCCAGCAGCAGGGACCAATACAATGAGCAGTTCTTC.

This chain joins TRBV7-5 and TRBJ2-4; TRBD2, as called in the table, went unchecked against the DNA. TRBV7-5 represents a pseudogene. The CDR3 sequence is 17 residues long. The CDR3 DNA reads TGTGCCAGAAGCATGGGGACTAGCGGACTAGCCAAAAACATTCAGTACTTC. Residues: CARSMGTSGLAKNIQYF.

The DNA of the CDR3 is TGTGCCAGCAGCTCAGACAGGGTCGGGGAGCTGTTTTTT. Translation gives CASSSDRVGELFF. This chain joins TRBV5-4 and TRBJ2-2; 7 positions agree with TRBD1. The CDR3 runs to 13 residues. V gave up 3 bases and J gave up 7 bases; unmatched junction bases: 3. Germline CDR1 is SGHNT and CDR2 is YYREEE (reference sequence).

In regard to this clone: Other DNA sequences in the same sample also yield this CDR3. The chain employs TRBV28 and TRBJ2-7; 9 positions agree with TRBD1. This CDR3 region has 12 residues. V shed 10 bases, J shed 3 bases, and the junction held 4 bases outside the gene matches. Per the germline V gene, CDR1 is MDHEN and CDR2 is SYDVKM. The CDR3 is CATGTGSYEQYF. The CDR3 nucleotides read TGTGCCACCGGGACAGGGAGCTACGAGCAGTACTTC.

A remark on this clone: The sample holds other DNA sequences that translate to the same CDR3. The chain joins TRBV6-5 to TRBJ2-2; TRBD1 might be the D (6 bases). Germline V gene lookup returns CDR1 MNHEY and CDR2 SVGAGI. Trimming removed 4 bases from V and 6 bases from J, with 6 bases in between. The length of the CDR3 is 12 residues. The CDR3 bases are TGTGCCAGCAGTTCAGGGGCCGGGGAGCTGTTTTTT. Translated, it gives CASSSGAGELFF.

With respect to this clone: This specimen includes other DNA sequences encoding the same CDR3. The CDR3 bases are TGTGCCAGCTCACCACCAATCAGGGTATACGAGCAGTACTTC. As protein: CASSPPIRVYEQYF. The rearrangement uses TRBV18 and TRBJ2-7, with D maybe TRBD1 (5 bases). The V and J ends lost 0 bases and 4 bases respectively, with 10 bases between them. The CDR3 sequence is 14 residues long. In germline, CDR1 is KGHSH, CDR2 LQKENI. The whole variable domain, filled in from reference TRBV18 and TRBJ2-7, reads NAGVMQNPRHLVRRRGQEARLRCSPMKGHSHVYWYRQLPEEGLKFMVYLQKENIIDESGMPKERFSAEFPKEGPSILRIQQVVRGDSAAYFCASSPPIRVYEQYFGPGTRLTVT.

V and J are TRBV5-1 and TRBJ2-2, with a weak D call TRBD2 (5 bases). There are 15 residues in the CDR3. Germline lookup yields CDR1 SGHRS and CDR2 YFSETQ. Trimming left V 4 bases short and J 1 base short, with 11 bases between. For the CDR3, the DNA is TGCGCCAGCAGCGAGGACTTCTGGAACACCGGGGAGCTGTTTTTT. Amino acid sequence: CASSEDFWNTGELFF.

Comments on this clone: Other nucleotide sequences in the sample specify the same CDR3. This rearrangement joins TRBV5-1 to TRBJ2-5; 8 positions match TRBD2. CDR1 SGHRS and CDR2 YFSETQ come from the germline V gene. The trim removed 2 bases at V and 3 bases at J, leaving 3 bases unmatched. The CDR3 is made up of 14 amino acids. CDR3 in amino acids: CASSLGSGKETQYF. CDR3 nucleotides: TGCGCCAGCAGCTTAGGTAGCGGGAAAGAGACCCAGTACTTC. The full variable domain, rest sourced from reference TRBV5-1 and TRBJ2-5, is KAGVTQTPRYLIKTRGQQVTLSCSPISGHRSVSWYQQTPGQGLQFLFEYFSETQRNKGNFPGRFSGRQFSNSRSEMNVSTLELGDSALYLCASSLGSGKETQYFGPGTRLLVL.

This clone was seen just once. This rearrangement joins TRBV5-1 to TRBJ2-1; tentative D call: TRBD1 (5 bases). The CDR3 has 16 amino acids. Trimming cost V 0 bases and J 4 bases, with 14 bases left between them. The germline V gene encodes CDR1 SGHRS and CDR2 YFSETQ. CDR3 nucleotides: TGCGCCAGCAGCTTGGACAGGATCAACTTTTACAATGAGCAGTTCTTC. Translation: CASSLDRINFYNEQFF.

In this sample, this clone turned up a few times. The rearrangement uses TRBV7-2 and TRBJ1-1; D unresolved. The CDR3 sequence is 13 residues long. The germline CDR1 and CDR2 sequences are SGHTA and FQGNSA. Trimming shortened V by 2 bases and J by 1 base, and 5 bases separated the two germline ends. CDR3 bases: TGTGCCAGCAGCTTATTAGCGAACACTGAAGCTTTCTTT. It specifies CASSLLANTEAFF.

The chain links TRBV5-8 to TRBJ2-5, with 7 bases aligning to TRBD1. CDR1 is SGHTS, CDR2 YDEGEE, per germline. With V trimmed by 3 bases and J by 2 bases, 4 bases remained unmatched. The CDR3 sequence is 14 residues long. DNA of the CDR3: TGTGCCAGCAGCTCCACAGGGGCTCAAGAGACCCAGTACTTC. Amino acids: CASSSTGAQETQYF. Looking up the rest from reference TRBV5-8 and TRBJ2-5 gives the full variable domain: EAGVTQSPTHLIKTRGQQATLRCSPISGHTSVYWYQQALGLGLQFLLWYDEGEERNRGNFPPRFSGRQFPNYSSELNVNALELEDSALYLCASSSTGAQETQYFGPGTRLLVL.

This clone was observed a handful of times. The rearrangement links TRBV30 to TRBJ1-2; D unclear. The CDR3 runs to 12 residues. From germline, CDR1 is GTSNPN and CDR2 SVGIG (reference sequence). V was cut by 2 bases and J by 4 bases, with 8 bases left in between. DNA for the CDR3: TGTGCCTGGAGTAGGCAGGCCTATGGCTACACCTTC. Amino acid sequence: CAWSRQAYGYTF.